The 18 T cell receptor beta chains presented below share a single source sample, sequenced in a study of beta chain features in type 1 diabetes. Expressed TCRB transcripts got sequenced, as all isolated RNA was reverse transcribed. Data came from immunoSEQ multiplex PCR; TCRdb stores just in-frame clones and leaves some out. The data show approximately 120,000 clones, 17% seen once. Study-level findings and limits: Across all four CD4+ subsets, people with type 1 diabetes showed modestly shorter TCRB CDR3s.

No antigen has been identified for these receptors. The specimen sequenced was central memory CD4+ T cells from blood. The source of these receptors is a man younger than 35 with type 1 diabetes.

This clone was recorded only once. This chain connects TRBV9 to TRBJ2-5; no firm D call. The CDR3 runs to 15 residues. Trimming took 1 base from V and 1 from J, leaving 11 bases between them. Germline CDR1 SGDLS, CDR2 YYNGEE. DNA for the CDR3: TGTGCCAGCAGCGTACAGCTGGGCCTCCAAGAGACCCAGTACTTC. It is translated as CASSVQLGLQETQYF. Full variable domain (missing parts from reference TRBV9 and TRBJ2-5): DSGVTQTPKHLITATGQRVTLRCSPRSGDLSVYWYQQSLDQGLQFLIQYYNGEERAKGNILERFSAQQFPDLHSELNLSSLELGDSALYFCASSVQLGLQETQYFGPGTRLLVL.

This sequence joins TRBV7-2 and TRBJ2-2; no reliable D call. The V and J ends lost 1 base and 3 bases respectively, with 9 bases between them. Per germline, CDR1 SGHTA and CDR2 FQGNSA. The CDR3 runs to 15 residues. The CDR3 reads CASSLGVFYTGELFF. DNA for the CDR3: TGTGCCAGCAGCTTAGGGGTCTTTTACACCGGGGAGCTGTTTTTT.

The V gene is TRBV23-1, the J gene TRBJ1-6; D call uncertain. TRBV23-1 counts as an open reading frame of uncertain function. V was clipped by 0 bases and J by 0 bases, with 9 bases between them. The CDR3 length is 17 residues. CDR3: CASSQSKQLSYNSPLHF. CDR3 nucleotide sequence: TGCGCCAGCAGTCAATCAAAGCAGCTCTCCTATAATTCACCCCTCCACTTT.

This clone was counted a few times. J is TRBJ1-2 and V is TRBV30, with 8 bases lining up with TRBD1. Germline assignment: CDR1 GTSNPN and CDR2 SVGIG (reference sequence). V lost 5 bases, J lost 9 bases, and 8 bases stayed unmatched. This CDR3 region has 12 residues. The CDR3 DNA sequence: TGTGCCTGGGACTCGGACAGGGACAGCTACACCTTC. Translating it yields CAWDSDRDSYTF.

A few counts support this clone. The V and J genes are TRBV4-1 and TRBJ1-4, with a possible D match to TRBD1 (5 bases). V was clipped by 4 bases and J by 4 bases, with 13 bases between them. This CDR3 is 15 amino acids long. CDR1 and CDR2 (germline): MGHRA, YSYEKL. The CDR3 reads CASSRLGLLNEKLFF. The CDR3 nucleotides read TGCGCCAGCAGCCGTCTGGGACTTCTTAATGAAAAACTGTTTTTT.

This clone was picked up many times. This rearrangement joins TRBV6-5 to TRBJ2-3; D is uncertain. This CDR3 region has 9 residues. The ends were cut back, 9 bases at V and 3 bases at J, with 1 base in the middle. Germline V gives CDR1 MNHEY, CDR2 SVGAGI. CDR3 in amino acids: CASTDTQYF. Here the CDR3 DNA reads TGTGCCAGTACAGATACGCAGTATTTT.

This clone was recorded at least ten times. The chain employs TRBV2 and TRBJ2-2, with TRBD1 identical over 8 bases. Germline V gene data show CDR1 as SNHLY and CDR2 as FYNNEI. CDR3 size: 14 residues. V was clipped by 6 bases and J by 0 bases; unmatched bases: 0. For the CDR3, the DNA is TGTGCCAGCAGGACAGGGGCGAACACCGGGGAGCTGTTTTTT. It translates to CASRTGANTGELFF.

There are a few counts of this clone. Other nucleotide sequences in the sample specify the same CDR3. The rearrangement links TRBV11-3 to TRBJ2-1, with 9 bases that match TRBD1. The CDR3 sequence is 16 residues long. Trimming at V came to 3 bases and at J to 6 bases, leaving 9 bases not matched to a gene. Germline V gene sequence: CDR1 SGHNT, CDR2 YENEEA. The CDR3: CASSFLSGQGGNEQFF. CDR3 nucleotide sequence: TGTGCCAGCAGCTTTCTCTCGGGACAGGGTGGCAATGAGCAGTTCTTC.

This clone has more than one count but fewer than ten. The J gene is TRBJ2-2, the V gene TRBV13, with a tentative D call TRBD1 (6 bases). The CDR3 loop spans 17 amino acids. Germline lookup yields CDR1 PRHDT and CDR2 FYEKMQ (reference sequence). V was clipped by 10 bases and J by 2 bases, with 23 bases between them. CDR3 in DNA: TGTGCCACCAGAAAAACAGGACAGTTCACAAACACCGGGGAGCTGTTTTTT. Protein product: CATRKTGQFTNTGELFF.

The rearrangement uses TRBV29-1 and TRBJ1-2; D gene uncertain. This CDR3 has 13 residues. Between the trimmed V and J ends, which lost 4 bases and 2 bases, there was a span of 11 bases. Germline CDR1 and CDR2: SQVTM and ANQGSEA. In DNA, the CDR3 is TGCAGCGTTGTGGCATATCAAAACTATGGCTACACCTTC. This gives the protein CSVVAYQNYGYTF.

The V and J genes are TRBV13 and TRBJ2-3, with 13 nucleotides matching TRBD2. V lost 5 bases to trimming and J lost 3 bases; unmatched junction nucleotides: 5. This CDR3 is built from 16 residues. From germline, CDR1 is PRHDT and CDR2 FYEKMQ (reference sequence). The CDR3 region is CASSRTSGGVTDTQYF. Here the CDR3 DNA reads TGTGCCAGCAGCCGGACTAGCGGGGGTGTAACAGATACGCAGTATTTT.

In this sample, this clone turned up many times. V is TRBV7-2 and J is TRBJ2-3; unclear D gene. The ends were cut back, 0 bases at V and 5 bases at J, with 9 bases in the middle. CDR3 length: 14 amino acids. The germline CDR1 and CDR2 sequences are SGHTA and FQGNSA. CDR3 in DNA: TGTGCCAGCAGCTTAGCGATGGCGAAAGATACGCAGTATTTT. Encoded protein: CASSLAMAKDTQYF.

A few counts support this clone. The chain recombines TRBV4-1 with TRBJ1-1; D is ambiguous. The CDR3 spans 12 residues. The V end was cut by 0 bases, the J end by 9 bases, with 8 bases between. Germline-derived CDR1 and CDR2 are MGHRA and YSYEKL. CDR3 protein: CASSQESDKAFF. In nucleotides, the CDR3 is TGCGCCAGCAGCCAAGAAAGCGATAAAGCTTTCTTT.

V is TRBV5-1 and J is TRBJ2-2; D gene uncertain. From germline, CDR1 is SGHRS and CDR2 YFSETQ. The germline V and J ends were trimmed by 0 bases and 2 bases, with 11 bases remaining between them. This CDR3 has 16 amino acids. In DNA, the CDR3 is TGCGCCAGCAGCTTGGCCCTCGCCAAAAACACCGGGGAGCTGTTTTTT. Translation: CASSLALAKNTGELFF.

This chain connects TRBV2 to TRBJ1-5, with D unresolved. Trimming removed 6 bases at V and 3 bases at J, with 12 bases between. This CDR3 comprises 14 residues. CDR1 SNHLY and CDR2 FYNNEI come from the germline V gene. The chain's CDR3 is CASRREASNQPQHF. The CDR3 DNA follows: TGTGCCAGCAGACGGGAGGCCTCCAATCAGCCCCAGCATTTT.

CDR3 loop: CAGTTGVGQPQHF. CDR3 in DNA: TGTGCCGGGACGACAGGGGTGGGTCAGCCCCAGCATTTT. This chain uses TRBV2 with TRBJ1-5; TRBD1 aligns across 8 bases. Germline CDR1 reads SNHLY; CDR2 reads FYNNEI. This CDR3 region has 13 residues. The V segment lost 11 bases and the J segment 6 bases; nucleotides outside the gene matches: 9.

In this sample, this clone turned up a few times. This chain links TRBV11-3 with TRBJ2-5, with TRBD1 as a possible D gene (6 bases). CDR3 length equals 14 residues. Germline CDR1 is SGHNT and CDR2 is YENEEA. V gave up 5 bases and J gave up 5 bases, with 15 bases separating them. CDR3 region: CASSEQGSQETQYF. CDR3 bases: TGTGCCAGCAGCGAACAGGGTTCTCAGGAGACCCAGTACTTC.

As regards this clone: Other DNA sequences within the sample encode an identical CDR3. The chain combines TRBV7-9 with TRBJ2-7; D is ambiguous. Looked up from germline, CDR1 is SEHNR and CDR2 is FQNEAQ (reference sequence). With 2 bases removed from V and 1 base from J, the gap between germline ends came to 3 bases. The CDR3 totals 12 residues. The CDR3 is CASSLNSYEQYF. CDR3 coding DNA: TGTGCCAGCAGCTTAAATTCCTACGAGCAGTACTTC.